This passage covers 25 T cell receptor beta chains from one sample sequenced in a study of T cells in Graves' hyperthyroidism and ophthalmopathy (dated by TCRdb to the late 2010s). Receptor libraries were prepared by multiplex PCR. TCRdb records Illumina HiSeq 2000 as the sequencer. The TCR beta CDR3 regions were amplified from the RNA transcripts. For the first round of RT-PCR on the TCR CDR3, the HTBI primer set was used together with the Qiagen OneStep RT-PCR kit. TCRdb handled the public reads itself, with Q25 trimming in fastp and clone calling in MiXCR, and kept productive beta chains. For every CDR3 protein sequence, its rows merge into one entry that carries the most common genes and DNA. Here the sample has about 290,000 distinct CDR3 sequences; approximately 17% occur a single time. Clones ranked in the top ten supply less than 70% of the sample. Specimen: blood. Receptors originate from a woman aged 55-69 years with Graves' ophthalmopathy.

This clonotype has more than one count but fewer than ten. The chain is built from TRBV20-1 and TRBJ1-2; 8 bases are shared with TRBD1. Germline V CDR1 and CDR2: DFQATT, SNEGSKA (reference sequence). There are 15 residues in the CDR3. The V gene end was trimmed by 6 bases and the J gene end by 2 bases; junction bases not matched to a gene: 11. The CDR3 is CSAAPPGGANYGYTF. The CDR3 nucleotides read TGCAGTGCCGCGCCTCCAGGGGGCGCGAACTATGGCTACACCTTC.

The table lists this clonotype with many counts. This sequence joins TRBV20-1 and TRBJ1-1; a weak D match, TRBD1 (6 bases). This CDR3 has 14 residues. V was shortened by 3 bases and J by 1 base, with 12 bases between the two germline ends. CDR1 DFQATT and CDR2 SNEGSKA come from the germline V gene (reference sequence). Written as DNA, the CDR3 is TGCAGTGCTAGCCCCTCGGACAGGAACACTGAAGCTTTCTTT. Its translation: CSASPSDRNTEAFF.

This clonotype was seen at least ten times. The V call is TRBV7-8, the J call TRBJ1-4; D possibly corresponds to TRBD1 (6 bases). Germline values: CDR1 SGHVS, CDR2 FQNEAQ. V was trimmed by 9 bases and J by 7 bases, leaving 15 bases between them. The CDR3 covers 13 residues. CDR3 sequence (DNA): TGTGCCAGTTCGACAGGAGGAGGTGAAAAACTGTTTTTT. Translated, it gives CASSTGGGEKLFF.

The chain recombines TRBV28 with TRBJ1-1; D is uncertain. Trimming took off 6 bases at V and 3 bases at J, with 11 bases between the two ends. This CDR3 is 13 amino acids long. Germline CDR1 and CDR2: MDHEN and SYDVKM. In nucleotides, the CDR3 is TGTGCCAGCAGGAAGGGAAGGTACACTGAAGCTTTCTTT. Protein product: CASRKGRYTEAFF. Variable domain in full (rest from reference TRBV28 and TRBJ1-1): DVKVTQSSRYLVKRTGEKVFLECVQDMDHENMFWYRQDPGLGLRLIYFSYDVKMKEKGDIPEGYSVSREKKERFSLILESASTNQTSMYLCASRKGRYTEAFFGQGTRLTVV.

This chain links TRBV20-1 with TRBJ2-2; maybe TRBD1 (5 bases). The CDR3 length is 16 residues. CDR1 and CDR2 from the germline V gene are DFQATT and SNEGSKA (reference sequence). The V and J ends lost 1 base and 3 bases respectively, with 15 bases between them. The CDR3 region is CSARARRGRYTGELFF. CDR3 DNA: TGCAGTGCTAGAGCCCGAAGGGGCAGATACACCGGGGAGCTGTTTTTT.

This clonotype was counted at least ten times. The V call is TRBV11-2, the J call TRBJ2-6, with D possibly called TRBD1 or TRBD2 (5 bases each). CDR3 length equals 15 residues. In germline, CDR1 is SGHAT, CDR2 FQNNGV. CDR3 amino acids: CADRDASSGANVLTF. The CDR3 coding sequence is TGTGCGGACCGGGACGCCAGCTCTGGGGCCAACGTCCTGACTTTC. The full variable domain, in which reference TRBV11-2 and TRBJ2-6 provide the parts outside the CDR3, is EAGVAQSPRYKIIEKRQSVAFWCNPISGHATLYWYQQILGQGPKLLIQFQNNGVVDDSQLPKDRFSAERLKGVDSTLKIQPAKLEDSAVYLCADRDASSGANVLTFGAGSRLTVL.

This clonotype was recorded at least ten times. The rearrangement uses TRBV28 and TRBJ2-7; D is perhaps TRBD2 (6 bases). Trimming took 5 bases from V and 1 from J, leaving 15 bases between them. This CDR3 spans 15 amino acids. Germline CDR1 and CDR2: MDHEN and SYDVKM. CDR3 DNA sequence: TGTGCCAGCAGTCCCTCCGGGACTGCGTCCTACGAGCAGTACTTC. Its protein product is CASSPSGTASYEQYF.

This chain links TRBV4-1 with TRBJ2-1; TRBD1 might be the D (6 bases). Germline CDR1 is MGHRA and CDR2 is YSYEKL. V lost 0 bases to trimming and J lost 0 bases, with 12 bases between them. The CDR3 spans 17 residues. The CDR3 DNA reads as TGCGCCAGCAGCCAAGATATTGTCAGGGGCTCCTACAATGAGCAGTTCTTC. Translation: CASSQDIVRGSYNEQFF.

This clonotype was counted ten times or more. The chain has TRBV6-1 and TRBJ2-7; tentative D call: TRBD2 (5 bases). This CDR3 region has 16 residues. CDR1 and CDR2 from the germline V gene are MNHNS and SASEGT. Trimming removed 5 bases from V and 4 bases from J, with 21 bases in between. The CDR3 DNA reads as TGTGCCAGCAGTTATGACCGGGATGAAACCGGGTACGAGCAGTACTTC. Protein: CASSYDRDETGYEQYF.

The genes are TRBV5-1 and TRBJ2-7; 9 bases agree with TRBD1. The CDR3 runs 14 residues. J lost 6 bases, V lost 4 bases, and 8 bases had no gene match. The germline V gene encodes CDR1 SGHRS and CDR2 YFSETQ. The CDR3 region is CASSQPGQGSEQYF. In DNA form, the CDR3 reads TGCGCCAGCAGCCAACCGGGACAGGGTTCCGAGCAGTACTTC.

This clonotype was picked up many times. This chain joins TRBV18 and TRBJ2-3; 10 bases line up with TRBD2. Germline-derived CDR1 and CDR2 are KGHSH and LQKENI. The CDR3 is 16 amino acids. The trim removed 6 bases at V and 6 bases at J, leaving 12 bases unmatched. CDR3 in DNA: TGTGCCAGCTCGTCACTAGCGGGGACAACGGGGGATACGCAGTATTTT. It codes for CASSSLAGTTGDTQYF.

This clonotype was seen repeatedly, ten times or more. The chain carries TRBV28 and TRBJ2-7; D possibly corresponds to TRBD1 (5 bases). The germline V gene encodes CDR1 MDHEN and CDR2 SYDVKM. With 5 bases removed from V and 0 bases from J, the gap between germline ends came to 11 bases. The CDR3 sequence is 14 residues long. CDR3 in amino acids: CASSSPRVSYEQYF. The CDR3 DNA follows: TGTGCCAGCAGTAGCCCCAGGGTCTCCTACGAGCAGTACTTC. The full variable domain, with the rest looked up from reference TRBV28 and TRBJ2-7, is DVKVTQSSRYLVKRTGEKVFLECVQDMDHENMFWYRQDPGLGLRLIYFSYDVKMKEKGDIPEGYSVSREKKERFSLILESASTNQTSMYLCASSSPRVSYEQYFGPGTRLTVT.

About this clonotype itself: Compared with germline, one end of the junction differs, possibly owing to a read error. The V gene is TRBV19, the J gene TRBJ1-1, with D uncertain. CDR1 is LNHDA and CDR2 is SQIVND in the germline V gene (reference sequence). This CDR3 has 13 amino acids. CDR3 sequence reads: CARGNRLFTKAFF. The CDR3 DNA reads TGTGCCAGGGGGAACCGGTTGTTCACTAAAGCTTTCTTT.

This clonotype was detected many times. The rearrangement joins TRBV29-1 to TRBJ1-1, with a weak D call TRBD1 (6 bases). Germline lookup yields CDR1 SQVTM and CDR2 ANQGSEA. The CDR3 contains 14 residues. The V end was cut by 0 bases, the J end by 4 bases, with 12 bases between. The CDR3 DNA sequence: TGCAGCGTTGAAGAAGGGGGAGGGGGCACTGAAGCTTTCTTT. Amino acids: CSVEEGGGGTEAFF.

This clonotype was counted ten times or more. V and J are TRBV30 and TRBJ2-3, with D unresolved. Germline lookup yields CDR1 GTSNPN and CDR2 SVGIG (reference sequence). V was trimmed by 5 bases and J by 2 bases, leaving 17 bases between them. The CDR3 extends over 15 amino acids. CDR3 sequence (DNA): TGTGCCTGGGTCCCGAGTGGCGGATACACAGATACGCAGTATTTT. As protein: CAWVPSGGYTDTQYF.

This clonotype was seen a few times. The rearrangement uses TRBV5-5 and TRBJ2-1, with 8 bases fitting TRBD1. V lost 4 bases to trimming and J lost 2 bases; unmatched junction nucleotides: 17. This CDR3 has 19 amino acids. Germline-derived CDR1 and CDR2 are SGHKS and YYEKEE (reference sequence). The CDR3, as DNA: TGTGCCAGCAGCCCGCGGGACAGGCCTGATTTAGGCGCCTACAATGAGCAGTTCTTC. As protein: CASSPRDRPDLGAYNEQFF.

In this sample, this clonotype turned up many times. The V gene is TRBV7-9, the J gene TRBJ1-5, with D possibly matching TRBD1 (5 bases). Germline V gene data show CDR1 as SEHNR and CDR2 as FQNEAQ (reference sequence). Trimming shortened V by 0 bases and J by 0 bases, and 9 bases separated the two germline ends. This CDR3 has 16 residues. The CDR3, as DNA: TGTGCCAGCAGCTTAGCGCGGACACATAGCAATCAGCCCCAGCATTTT. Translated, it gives CASSLARTHSNQPQHF.

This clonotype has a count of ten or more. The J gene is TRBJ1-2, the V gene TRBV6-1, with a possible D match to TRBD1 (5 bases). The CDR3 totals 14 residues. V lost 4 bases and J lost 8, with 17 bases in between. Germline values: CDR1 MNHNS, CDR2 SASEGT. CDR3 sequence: CASSVERGRQGYTF. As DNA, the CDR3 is TGTGCCAGCAGTGTCGAAAGGGGCCGTCAGGGCTACACCTTC.

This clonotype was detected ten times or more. The CDR3 loop reads CASSLRGMNTEAFF. CDR3 nucleotide sequence: TGTGCCAGCAGCTTAAGGGGTATGAACACTGAAGCTTTCTTT. This chain uses TRBV11-3 with TRBJ1-1, with a possible D match to TRBD1 (5 bases). The CDR3 sequence is 14 residues long. V was trimmed by 2 bases and J by 0 bases, leaving 7 bases between them. CDR1 and CDR2 from the germline V gene are SGHNT and YENEEA. The whole variable domain, filled in from reference TRBV11-3 and TRBJ1-1, reads EAGVVQSPRYKIIEKKQPVAFWCNPISGHNTLYWYLQNLGQGPELLIRYENEEAVDDSQLPKDRFSAERLKGVDSTLKIQPAELGDSAVYLCASSLRGMNTEAFFGQGTRLTVV.

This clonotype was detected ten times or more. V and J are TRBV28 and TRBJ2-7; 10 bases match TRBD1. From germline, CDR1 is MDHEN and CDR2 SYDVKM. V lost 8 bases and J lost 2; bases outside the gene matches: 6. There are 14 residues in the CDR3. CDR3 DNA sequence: TGTGCCAGCCGTACTGGGACAGGGGCCTACGAGCAGTACTTC. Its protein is CASRTGTGAYEQYF.

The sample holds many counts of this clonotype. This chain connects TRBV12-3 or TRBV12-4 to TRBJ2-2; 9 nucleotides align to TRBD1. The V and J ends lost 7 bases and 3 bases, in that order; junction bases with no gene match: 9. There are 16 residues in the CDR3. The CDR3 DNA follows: TGTGCCAGCACTAAACCCGGGACAGGGCACACCGGGGAGCTGTTTTTT. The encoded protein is CASTKPGTGHTGELFF.

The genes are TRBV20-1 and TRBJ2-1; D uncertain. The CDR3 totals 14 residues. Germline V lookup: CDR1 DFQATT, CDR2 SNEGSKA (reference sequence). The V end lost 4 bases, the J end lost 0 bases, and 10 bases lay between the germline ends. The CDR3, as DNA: TGCAGTGCTATCGGACCGAGCTCCTACAATGAGCAGTTCTTC. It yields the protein CSAIGPSSYNEQFF.

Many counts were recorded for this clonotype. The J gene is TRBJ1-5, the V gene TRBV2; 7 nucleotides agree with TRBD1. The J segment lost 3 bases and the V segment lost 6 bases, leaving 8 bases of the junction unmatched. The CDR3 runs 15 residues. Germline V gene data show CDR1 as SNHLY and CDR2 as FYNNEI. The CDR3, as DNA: TGTGCCAGCAGAGCGGGACAGACCTTCAATCAGCCCCAGCATTTT. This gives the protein CASRAGQTFNQPQHF.

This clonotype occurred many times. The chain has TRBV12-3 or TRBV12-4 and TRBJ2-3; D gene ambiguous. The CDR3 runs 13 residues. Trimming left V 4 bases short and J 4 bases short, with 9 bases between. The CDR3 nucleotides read TGTGCCAGCAGTTACTTGACGCCAGATACGCAGTATTTT. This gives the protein CASSYLTPDTQYF.

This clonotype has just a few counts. The CDR3 DNA is TGTGCCAGCAGTCGTAATAGCGGGGGGGCCGACGAGACCCAGTACTTC. It yields the protein CASSRNSGGADETQYF. The chain employs TRBV2 and TRBJ2-5; 11 bases map to TRBD2. The CDR3 is 16 residues long. Trimming at V came to 5 bases and at J to 5 bases, leaving 10 bases not matched to a gene. CDR1 and CDR2 (germline): SNHLY, FYNNEI.